The TCR beta chain described here comes from a study of T cell repertoires in cytomegalovirus infection. V lost 7 bases, J lost 6 bases, and 7 bases stayed unmatched. This CDR3 is built from 14 residues. The germline gives CDR1 LNHDA, CDR2 SQIVND (reference sequence). Note on this clonotype: The antigen is unknown.

TCRdb processed the reads anew with MiXCR; each CDR3 protein has one entry. The sample contains around 770,000 distinct CDR3 sequences, about 29% of which appear only once. The material was cultured CD8+ T cells from PBMCs, obtained from culture after CMV antigen stimulation. This chain links TRBV19 with TRBJ2-1; 9 bases match TRBD1. This receptor was taken from a human donor in good health (CMV status not recorded). Some clones in this sample may be carry-over from other donors' samples. The CDR3 protein is CASTVWDRANEQFF. The CDR3 DNA follows: TGTGCCAGTACCGTTTGGGACAGGGCCAATGAGCAGTTCTTC.